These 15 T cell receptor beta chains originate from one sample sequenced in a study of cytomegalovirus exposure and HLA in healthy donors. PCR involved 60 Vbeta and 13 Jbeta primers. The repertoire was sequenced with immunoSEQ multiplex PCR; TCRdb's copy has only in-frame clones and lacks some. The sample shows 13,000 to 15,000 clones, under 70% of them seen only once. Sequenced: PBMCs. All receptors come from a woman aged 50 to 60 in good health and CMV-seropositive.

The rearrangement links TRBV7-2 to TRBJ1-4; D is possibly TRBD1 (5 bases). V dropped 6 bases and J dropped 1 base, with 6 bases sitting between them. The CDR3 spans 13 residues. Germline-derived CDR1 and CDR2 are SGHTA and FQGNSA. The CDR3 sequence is CASRGGTNEKLFF. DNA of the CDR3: TGTGCCAGCAGGGGGGGAACTAATGAAAAACTGTTTTTT.

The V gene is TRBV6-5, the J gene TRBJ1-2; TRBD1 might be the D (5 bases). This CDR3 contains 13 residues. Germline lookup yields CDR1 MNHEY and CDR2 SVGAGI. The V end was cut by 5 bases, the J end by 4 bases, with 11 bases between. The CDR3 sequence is CASSLGRAYGYTF. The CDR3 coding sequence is TGTGCCAGCAGTCTGGGCAGGGCCTATGGCTACACCTTC.

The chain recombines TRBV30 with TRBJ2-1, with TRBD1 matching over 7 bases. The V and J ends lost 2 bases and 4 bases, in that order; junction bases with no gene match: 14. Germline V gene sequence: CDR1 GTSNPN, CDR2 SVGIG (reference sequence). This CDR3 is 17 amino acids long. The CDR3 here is CAWSTTPQGVLYNEQFF. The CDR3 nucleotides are TGTGCCTGGAGTACAACCCCTCAGGGGGTACTATACAATGAGCAGTTCTTC.

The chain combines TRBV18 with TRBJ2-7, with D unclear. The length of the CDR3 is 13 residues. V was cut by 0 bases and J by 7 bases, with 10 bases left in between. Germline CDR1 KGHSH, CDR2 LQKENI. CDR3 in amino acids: CASSPPHFGEQYF. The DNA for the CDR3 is TGTGCCAGCTCACCACCCCACTTTGGTGAGCAGTACTTC.

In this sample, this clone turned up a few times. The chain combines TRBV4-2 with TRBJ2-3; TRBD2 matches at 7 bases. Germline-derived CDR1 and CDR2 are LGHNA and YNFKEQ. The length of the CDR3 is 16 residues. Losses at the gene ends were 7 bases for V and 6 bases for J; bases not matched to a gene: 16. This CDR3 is CASNRASGHMRDTQYF. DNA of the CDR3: TGTGCCAGCAATCGGGCTAGCGGACATATGCGGGATACGCAGTATTTT.

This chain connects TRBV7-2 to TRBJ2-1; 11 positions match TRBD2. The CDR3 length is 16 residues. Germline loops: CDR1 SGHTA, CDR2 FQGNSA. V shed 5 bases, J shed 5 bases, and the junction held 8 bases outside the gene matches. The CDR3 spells CASSPRLAGMNNEQFF. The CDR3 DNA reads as TGTGCCAGCAGCCCCCGACTAGCGGGGATGAACAATGAGCAGTTCTTC. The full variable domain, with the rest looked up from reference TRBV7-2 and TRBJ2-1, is GAGVSQSPSNKVTEKGKDVELRCDPISGHTALYWYRQSLGQGLEFLIYFQGNSAPDKSGLPSDRFSAERTGGSVSTLTIQRTQQEDSAVYLCASSPRLAGMNNEQFFGPGTRLTVL.

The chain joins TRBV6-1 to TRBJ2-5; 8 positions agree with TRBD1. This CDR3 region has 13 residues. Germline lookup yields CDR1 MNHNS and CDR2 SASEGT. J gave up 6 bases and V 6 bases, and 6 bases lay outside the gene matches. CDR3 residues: CASSDRGMKTQYF. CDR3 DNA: TGTGCCAGCAGCGACAGGGGCATGAAGACCCAGTACTTC.

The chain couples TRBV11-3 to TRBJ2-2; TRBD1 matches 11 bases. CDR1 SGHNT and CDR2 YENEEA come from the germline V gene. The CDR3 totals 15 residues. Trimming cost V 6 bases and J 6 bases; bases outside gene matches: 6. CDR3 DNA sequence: TGTGCCAGCAGAATCGGGACAGGGGGTTCCGGGGAGCTGTTTTTT. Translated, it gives CASRIGTGGSGELFF.

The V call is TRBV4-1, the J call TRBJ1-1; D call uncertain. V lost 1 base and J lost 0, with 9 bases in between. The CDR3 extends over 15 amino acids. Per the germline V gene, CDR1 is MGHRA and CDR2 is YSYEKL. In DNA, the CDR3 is TGCGCCAGCAGCCAAGGGGGAGAGATGAACACTGAAGCTTTCTTT. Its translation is CASSQGGEMNTEAFF.

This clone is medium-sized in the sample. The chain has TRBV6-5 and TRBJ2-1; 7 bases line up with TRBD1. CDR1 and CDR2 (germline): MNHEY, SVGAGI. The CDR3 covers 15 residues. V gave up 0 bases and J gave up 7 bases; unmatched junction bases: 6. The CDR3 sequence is CASSYSTQGENEQFF. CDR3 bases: TGTGCCAGCAGTTACTCGACCCAGGGGGAAAATGAGCAGTTCTTC.

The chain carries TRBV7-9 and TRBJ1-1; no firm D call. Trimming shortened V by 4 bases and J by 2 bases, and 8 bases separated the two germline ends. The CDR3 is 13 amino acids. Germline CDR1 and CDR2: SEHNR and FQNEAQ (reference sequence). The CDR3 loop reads CASSSPLNTEAFF. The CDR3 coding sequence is TGTGCCAGCAGCTCGCCCCTAAACACTGAAGCTTTCTTT.

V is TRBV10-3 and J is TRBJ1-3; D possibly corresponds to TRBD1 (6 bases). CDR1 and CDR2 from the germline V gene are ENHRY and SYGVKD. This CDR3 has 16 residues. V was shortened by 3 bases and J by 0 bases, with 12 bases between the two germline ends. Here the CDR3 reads CAISDRDTLSGNTIYF. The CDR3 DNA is TGTGCCATCAGTGACCGGGACACGCTCTCTGGAAACACCATATATTTT.

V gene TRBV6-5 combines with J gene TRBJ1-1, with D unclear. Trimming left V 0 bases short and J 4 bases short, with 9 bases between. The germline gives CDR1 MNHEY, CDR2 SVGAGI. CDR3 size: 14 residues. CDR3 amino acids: CASSYSAEATEAFF. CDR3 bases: TGTGCCAGCAGTTACTCGGCAGAGGCCACTGAAGCTTTCTTT.

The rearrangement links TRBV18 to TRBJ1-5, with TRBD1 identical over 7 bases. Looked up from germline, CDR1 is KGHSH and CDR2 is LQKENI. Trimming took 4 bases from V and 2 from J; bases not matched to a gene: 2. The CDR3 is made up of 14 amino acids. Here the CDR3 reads CASSRGQGNQPQHF. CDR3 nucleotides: TGTGCCAGCTCACGAGGACAGGGCAATCAGCCCCAGCATTTT.

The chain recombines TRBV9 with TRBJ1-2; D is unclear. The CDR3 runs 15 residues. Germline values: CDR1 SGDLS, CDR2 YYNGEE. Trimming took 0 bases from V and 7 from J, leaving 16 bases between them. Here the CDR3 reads CASSVALSRESGYTF. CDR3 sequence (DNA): TGTGCCAGCAGCGTAGCACTTAGTCGGGAATCTGGCTACACCTTC.